Each of the 27 T cell receptor beta chains below was sequenced from the same sample in a study of T cells expressing NK-cell markers. TCRdb re-called the 5' RACE reads; one entry per CDR3 protein, DNA not given. The table lists some 600,000 distinct CDR3 sequences, with roughly 3.6% in the top ten. The sequenced material came from blood T cells: a sorted CD56 or NKG2C T cell subset, CD4+ or CD8+ T cells, or bulk PBMC T cells (not recorded which). Source of these receptors: a man between 18 and 35 years old in good health.

CDR3 sequence: CASSQVDGSGANVLTF. This chain uses TRBV4-2 with TRBJ2-6. The CDR3 covers 16 residues. The V gene's germline CDR1 is LGHNA and CDR2 YNFKEQ.

The rearrangement links TRBV5-1 to TRBJ2-2. This CDR3 region has 12 residues. The germline V gene has CDR1 SGHRS and CDR2 YFSETQ. This CDR3 reads CASSWSFGELFF. Using reference TRBV5-1 and TRBJ2-2 for the parts outside the CDR3, the full variable domain is KAGVTQTPRYLIKTRGQQVTLSCSPISGHRSVSWYQQTPGQGLQFLFEYFSETQRNKGNFPGRFSGRQFSNSRSEMNVSTLELGDSALYLCASSWSFGELFFGEGSRLTVL.

V is TRBV29-1 and J is TRBJ2-1; TCRdb outputs TRBD2, but without DNA this stays unchecked. Germline lookup yields CDR1 SQVTM and CDR2 ANQGSEA. The CDR3 extends over 11 amino acids. The CDR3 sequence: CSVHRTSEQFF.

The V and J genes are TRBV6-4 and TRBJ2-3; TCRdb calls TRBD2, which cannot be checked without DNA. Germline V CDR1 and CDR2: MRHNA, SNTAGT. CDR3 length equals 14 residues. The CDR3 loop reads CASSEHQLENTQYF.

This chain joins TRBV6-1 and TRBJ2-5; TCRdb's D call of TRBD1 is untestable without DNA. Germline lookup yields CDR1 MNHNS and CDR2 SASEGT. This CDR3 is built from 13 residues. This CDR3 is CASKAPGQETQYF.

The J gene is TRBJ2-7, the V gene TRBV20-1; TCRdb's D call, TRBD1, is unchecked because there is no DNA. Germline V gene sequence: CDR1 DFQATT, CDR2 SNEGSKA (reference sequence). The CDR3 is 15 residues long. The CDR3 sequence is CSARGSDRVPYEQYF.

The chain uses TRBV12-3 or TRBV12-4 and TRBJ2-1; TCRdb calls TRBD1, which cannot be checked without DNA. This CDR3 spans 18 amino acids. The CDR3 here is CASSVGDRVLGSYNEQFF.

The V and J genes are TRBV7-2 and TRBJ1-5; TCRdb selects TRBD1, and the lack of DNA leaves this call unchecked. This CDR3 is built from 16 residues. From germline, CDR1 is SGHTA and CDR2 FQGNSA. CDR3 residues: CASSPGGTGSNQPQHF.

This rearrangement joins TRBV5-6 to TRBJ2-3; TCRdb's D call of TRBD1 is untestable without DNA. There are 13 residues in the CDR3. Germline V gene sequence: CDR1 SGHDT, CDR2 YYEEEE. The CDR3 spells CASSLIQGHTQYF.

V and J are TRBV6-2 or TRBV6-3 and TRBJ2-1; TCRdb proposes TRBD2, but this gene call is untestable without DNA. The CDR3 length is 15 residues. Germline V gene sequence: CDR1 MNHEY, CDR2 SVGEGT. CDR3 sequence reads: CASSQQSGSYNEQFF.

The chain uses TRBV20-1 and TRBJ1-1; with no DNA, the TCRdb D assignment of TRBD1 cannot be verified. Germline assignment: CDR1 DFQATT and CDR2 SNEGSKA (reference sequence). The CDR3 is made up of 11 amino acids. The CDR3 protein is CSARWGGAAFF.

The rearrangement links TRBV11-1 to TRBJ2-5; TCRdb indicates TRBD2, and absent DNA this call remains unverified. The germline gives CDR1 SGHAT, CDR2 FQDESV (reference sequence). This CDR3 has 19 amino acids. CDR3 region: CASSLNLAGGPLFMETQYF.

The chain employs TRBV18 and TRBJ1-1; as DNA is missing, the TRBD1 call by TCRdb cannot be tested. Germline values: CDR1 KGHSH, CDR2 LQKENI. This CDR3 has 14 residues. The chain's CDR3 is CASSPSWGQREAFF.

The chain carries TRBV5-1 and TRBJ2-2; there is no DNA to check the TCRdb D call of TRBD1. This CDR3 has 17 residues. CDR1 and CDR2 from the germline V gene are SGHRS and YFSETQ. The chain's CDR3 is CASSLGSPLPNTGELFF.

CDR3 sequence: CASSWDSFTGELFF. The rearrangement links TRBV5-5 to TRBJ2-2. The germline V gene has CDR1 SGHKS and CDR2 YYEKEE (reference sequence). The CDR3 loop spans 14 amino acids.

The chain has TRBV18 and TRBJ2-6; with no DNA, the TCRdb D assignment of TRBD2 cannot be verified. Germline CDR1 reads KGHSH; CDR2 reads LQKENI. There are 18 residues in the CDR3. This CDR3 is CASSPGTSGRGGANVLTF.

The V call is TRBV20-1, the J call TRBJ2-1; TCRdb gives TRBD2 as the D gene, but with no DNA this cannot be confirmed. The length of the CDR3 is 15 residues. CDR1 and CDR2 from the germline V gene are DFQATT and SNEGSKA (reference sequence). CDR3 amino acids: CSSLPLAGGRNEQFF.

This chain joins TRBV7-9 and TRBJ1-3; the D gene TCRdb calls, TRBD1, cannot be checked with no DNA. The CDR3 is 16 amino acids. Germline lookup yields CDR1 SEHNR and CDR2 FQNEAQ (reference sequence). CDR3: CASSPTTGMLGNTIYF.

The chain is built from TRBV5-1 and TRBJ2-1. Germline-derived CDR1 and CDR2 are SGHRS and YFSETQ. The CDR3 covers 15 residues. This CDR3 reads CASSWGRSTYNEQFF.

The chain recombines TRBV29-1 with TRBJ2-7; checking the TCRdb D call of TRBD1 is not possible without DNA. This CDR3 is 15 amino acids long. Looked up from germline, CDR1 is SQVTM and CDR2 is ANQGSEA. CDR3 region: CSVTLGQRVGYEQYF.

The chain combines TRBV20-1 with TRBJ2-1; TCRdb's D gene call, TRBD2, goes unchecked for lack of DNA. Germline-derived CDR1 and CDR2 are DFQATT and SNEGSKA (reference sequence). This CDR3 contains 16 residues. The CDR3 loop is CSATLFGGRADNEQFF.

V usage is TRBV21-1 and J usage is TRBJ1-1; the TCRdb D gene call, TRBD1, has no DNA to confirm it. TRBV21-1 is recorded as a pseudogene. CDR3 length equals 17 residues. CDR3: CASSLKGRGPMNTEAFF.

The gene calls are TRBV20-1 and TRBJ1-6. In germline, CDR1 is DFQATT, CDR2 SNEGSKA (reference sequence). The CDR3 consists of 15 residues. This CDR3 reads CSASFKNSYNSPLHF.

The gene calls are TRBV7-9 and TRBJ1-2; checking the TCRdb D call of TRBD1 is not possible without DNA. The V gene's germline CDR1 is SEHNR and CDR2 FQNEAQ (reference sequence). The CDR3 sequence is 16 residues long. CDR3 residues: CASSFAALGQGEGYTF.

The chain joins TRBV12-3 or TRBV12-4 to TRBJ2-1; TCRdb returns TRBD2, unconfirmable since there is no DNA. This CDR3 comprises 15 residues. The CDR3 here is CASSLGGLAGEERFF.

The chain carries TRBV27 and TRBJ2-2; TCRdb's D gene call, TRBD1, goes unchecked for lack of DNA. Germline V gives CDR1 MNHEY, CDR2 SMNVEV (reference sequence). The CDR3 has 18 residues. The CDR3 region is CASSSFWPGQGNTGELFF.

This chain links TRBV10-3 with TRBJ2-3. The CDR3 has 13 residues. The germline V gene has CDR1 ENHRY and CDR2 SYGVKD. CDR3 protein: CAISERMADTQYF.